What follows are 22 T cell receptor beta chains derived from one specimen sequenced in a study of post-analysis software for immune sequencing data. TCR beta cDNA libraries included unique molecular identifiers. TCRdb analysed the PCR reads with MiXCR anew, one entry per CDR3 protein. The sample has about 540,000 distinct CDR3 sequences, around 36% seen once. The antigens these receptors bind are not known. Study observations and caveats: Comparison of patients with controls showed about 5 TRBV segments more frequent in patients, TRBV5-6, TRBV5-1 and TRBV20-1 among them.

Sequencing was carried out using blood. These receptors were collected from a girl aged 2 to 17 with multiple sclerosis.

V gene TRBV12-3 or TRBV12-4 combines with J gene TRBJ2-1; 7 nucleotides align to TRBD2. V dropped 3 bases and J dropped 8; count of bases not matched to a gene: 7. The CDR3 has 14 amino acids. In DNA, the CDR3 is TGTGCCAGCAGTTTTGCGGCGGGGAGGGATGAGCAGTTCTTC. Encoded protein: CASSFAAGRDEQFF.

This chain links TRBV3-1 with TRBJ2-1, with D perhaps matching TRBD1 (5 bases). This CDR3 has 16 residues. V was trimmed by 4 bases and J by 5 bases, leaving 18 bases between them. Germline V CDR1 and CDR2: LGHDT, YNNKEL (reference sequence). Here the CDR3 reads CASSRLATAYNNEQFF. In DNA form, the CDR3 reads TGTGCCAGCAGCCGTCTCGCGACAGCTTATAACAATGAGCAGTTCTTC.

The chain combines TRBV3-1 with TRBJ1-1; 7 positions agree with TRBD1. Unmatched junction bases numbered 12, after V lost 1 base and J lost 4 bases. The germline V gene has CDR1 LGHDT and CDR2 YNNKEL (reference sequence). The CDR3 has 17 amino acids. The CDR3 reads CASSQADRVGGSTEAFF. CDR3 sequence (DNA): TGTGCCAGCAGCCAAGCAGACAGGGTGGGGGGGAGCACTGAAGCTTTCTTT.

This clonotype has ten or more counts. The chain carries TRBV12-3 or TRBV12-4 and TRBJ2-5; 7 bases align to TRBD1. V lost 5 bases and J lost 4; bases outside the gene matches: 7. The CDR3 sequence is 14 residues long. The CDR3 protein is CASSNNRGGETQYF. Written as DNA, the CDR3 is TGTGCCAGCAGTAACAACAGGGGCGGAGAGACCCAGTACTTC.

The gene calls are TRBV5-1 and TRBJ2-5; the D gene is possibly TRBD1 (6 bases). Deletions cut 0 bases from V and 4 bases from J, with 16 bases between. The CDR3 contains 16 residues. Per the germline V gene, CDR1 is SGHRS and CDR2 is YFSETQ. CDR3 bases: TGCGCCAGCAGCTTGGAGTTCGCGGGCAGGGGAGAGACCCAGTACTTC. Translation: CASSLEFAGRGETQYF.

Here the CDR3 DNA reads TGTGCCAGCAGAGGGACAGGTGGGACTGAAGCTTTCTTT. Translated: CASRGTGGTEAFF. V and J are TRBV9 and TRBJ1-1; 8 nucleotides match TRBD1. The CDR3 loop spans 13 amino acids. Losses at the gene ends were 5 bases for V and 5 bases for J; bases not matched to a gene: 5. CDR1 is SGDLS, CDR2 YYNGEE, per germline.

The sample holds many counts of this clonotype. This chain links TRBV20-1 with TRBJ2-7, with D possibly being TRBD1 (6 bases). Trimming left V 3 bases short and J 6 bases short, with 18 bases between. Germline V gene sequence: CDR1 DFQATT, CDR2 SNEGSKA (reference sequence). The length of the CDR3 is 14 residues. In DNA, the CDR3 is TGCAGTGCTAGCCCCAGACACAGGGTTAGCGAGCAGTACTTC. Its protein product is CSASPRHRVSEQYF.

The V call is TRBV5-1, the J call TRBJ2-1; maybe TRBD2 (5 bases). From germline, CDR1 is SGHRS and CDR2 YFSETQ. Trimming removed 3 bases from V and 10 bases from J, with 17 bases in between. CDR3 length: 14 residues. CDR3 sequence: CASSSPASSWEQFF. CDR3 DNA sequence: TGCGCCAGCAGCTCGCCTGCTAGCTCATGGGAGCAGTTCTTC.

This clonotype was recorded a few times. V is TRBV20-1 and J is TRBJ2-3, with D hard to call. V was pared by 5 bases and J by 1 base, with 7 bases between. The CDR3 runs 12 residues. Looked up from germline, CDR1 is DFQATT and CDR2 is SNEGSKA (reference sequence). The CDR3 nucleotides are TGCAGTGCTCCCTATCGCACAGATACGCAGTATTTT. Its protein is CSAPYRTDTQYF.

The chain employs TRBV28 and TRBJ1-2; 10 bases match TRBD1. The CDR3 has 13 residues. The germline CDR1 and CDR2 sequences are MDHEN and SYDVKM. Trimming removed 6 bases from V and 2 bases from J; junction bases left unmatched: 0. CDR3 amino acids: CASRGQGNYGYTF. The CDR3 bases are TGTGCCAGCAGGGGACAGGGGAACTATGGCTACACCTTC.

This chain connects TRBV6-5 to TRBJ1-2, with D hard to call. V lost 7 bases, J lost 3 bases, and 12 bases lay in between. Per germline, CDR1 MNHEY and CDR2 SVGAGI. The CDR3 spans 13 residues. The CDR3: CASTNGVYYGYTF. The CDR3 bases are TGTGCCAGCACCAACGGAGTTTACTATGGCTACACCTTC.

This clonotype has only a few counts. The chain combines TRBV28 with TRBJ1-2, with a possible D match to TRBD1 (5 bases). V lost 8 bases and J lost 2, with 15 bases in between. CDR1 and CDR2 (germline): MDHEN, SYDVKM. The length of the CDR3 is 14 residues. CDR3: CASGTPTLNYGYTF. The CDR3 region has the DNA TGTGCCAGCGGGACCCCAACATTGAACTATGGCTACACCTTC.

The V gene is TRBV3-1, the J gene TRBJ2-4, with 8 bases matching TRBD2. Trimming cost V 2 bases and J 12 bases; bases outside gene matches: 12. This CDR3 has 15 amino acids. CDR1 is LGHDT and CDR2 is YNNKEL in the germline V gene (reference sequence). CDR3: CASSQNSGLGENQYF. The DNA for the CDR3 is TGTGCCAGCAGCCAAAACTCGGGACTAGGAGAAAATCAGTACTTC.

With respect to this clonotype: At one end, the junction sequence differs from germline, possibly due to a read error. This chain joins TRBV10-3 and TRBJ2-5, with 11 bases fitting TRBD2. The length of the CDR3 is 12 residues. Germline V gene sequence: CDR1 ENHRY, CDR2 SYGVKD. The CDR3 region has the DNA TGTGCCGCGGGACTAGCGGAAGAGACCCGGTACTTC. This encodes CAAGLAEETRYF.

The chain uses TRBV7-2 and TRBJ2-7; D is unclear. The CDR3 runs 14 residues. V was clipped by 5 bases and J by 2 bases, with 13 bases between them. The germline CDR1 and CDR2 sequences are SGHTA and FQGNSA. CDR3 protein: CASSPSRLTYEQYF. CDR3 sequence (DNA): TGTGCCAGCAGCCCGTCCCGTCTGACCTACGAGCAGTACTTC.

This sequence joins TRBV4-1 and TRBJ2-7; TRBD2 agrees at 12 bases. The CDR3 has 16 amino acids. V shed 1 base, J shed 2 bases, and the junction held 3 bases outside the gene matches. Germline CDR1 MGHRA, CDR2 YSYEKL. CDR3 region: CASSQVWTSGTYEQYF. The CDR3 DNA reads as TGCGCCAGCAGCCAAGTATGGACTAGCGGGACCTACGAGCAGTACTTC.

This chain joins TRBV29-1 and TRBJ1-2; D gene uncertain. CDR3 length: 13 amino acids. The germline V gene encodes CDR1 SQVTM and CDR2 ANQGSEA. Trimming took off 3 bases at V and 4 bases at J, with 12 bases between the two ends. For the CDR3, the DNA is TGCAGCGTTGACATGGGAATGGGCTATGGCTACACCTTC. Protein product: CSVDMGMGYGYTF.

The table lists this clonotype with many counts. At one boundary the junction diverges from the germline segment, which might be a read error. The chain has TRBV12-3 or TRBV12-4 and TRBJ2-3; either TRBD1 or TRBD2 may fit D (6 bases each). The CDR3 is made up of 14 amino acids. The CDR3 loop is CASSFGGSTDTQYF. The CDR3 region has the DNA TGCGCCAGCAGCTTCGGGGGCAGCACAGATACGCAGTATTTT.

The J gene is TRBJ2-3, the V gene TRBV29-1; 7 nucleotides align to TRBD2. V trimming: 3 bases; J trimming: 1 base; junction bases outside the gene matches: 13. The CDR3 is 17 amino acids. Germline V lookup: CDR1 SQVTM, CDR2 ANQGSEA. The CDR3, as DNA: TGCAGCGTTGACATCCTTCTGGGGGGGTCGGGCACAGATACGCAGTATTTT. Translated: CSVDILLGGSGTDTQYF.

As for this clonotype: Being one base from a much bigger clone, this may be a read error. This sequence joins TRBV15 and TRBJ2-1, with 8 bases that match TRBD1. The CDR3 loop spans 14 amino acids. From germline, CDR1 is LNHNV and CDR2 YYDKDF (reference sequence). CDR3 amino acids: CATAGTGLVNGQFF. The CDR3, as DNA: TGTGCCACCGCCGGGACAGGACTGGTCAATGGGCAGTTCTTC. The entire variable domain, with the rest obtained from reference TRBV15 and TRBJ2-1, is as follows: DAMVIQNPRYQVTQFGKPVTLSCSQTLNHNVMYWYQQKSSQAPKLLFHYYDKDFNNEADTPDNFQSRRPNTSFCFLDIRSPGLGDTAMYLCATAGTGLVNGQFFGPGTRLTVL.

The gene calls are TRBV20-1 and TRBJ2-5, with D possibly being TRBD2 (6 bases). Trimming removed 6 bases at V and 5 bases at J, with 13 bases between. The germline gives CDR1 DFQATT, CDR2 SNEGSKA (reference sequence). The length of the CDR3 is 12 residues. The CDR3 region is CSASEGRETQYF. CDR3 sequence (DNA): TGCAGTGCCTCGGAGGGGAGGGAGACCCAGTACTTC.

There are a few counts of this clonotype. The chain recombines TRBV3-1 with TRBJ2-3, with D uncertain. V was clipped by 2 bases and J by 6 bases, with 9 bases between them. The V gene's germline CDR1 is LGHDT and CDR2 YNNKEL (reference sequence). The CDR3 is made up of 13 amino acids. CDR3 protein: CASSQKARDTQYF. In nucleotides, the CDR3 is TGTGCCAGCAGCCAAAAGGCTAGGGATACGCAGTATTTT.